The clone carrying this TCR beta chain was recorded at least ten times. From the PCR reads, TCRdb called clonotypes with MiXCR, one entry per CDR3 protein. This table holds roughly 25,000 distinct CDR3 sequences, 53% found once. The CDR3 is 13 residues long. Looked up from germline, CDR1 is MNHNS and CDR2 is SASEGT. V shed 9 bases, J shed 3 bases, and the junction held 5 bases outside the gene matches. The data are from a study of CD4 and CD8 cells across lung adenocarcinoma regions. The chain recombines TRBV6-1 with TRBJ2-3; 8 bases agree with TRBD1. What was sequenced was CD8+ T cells from the center of a lung tumor. The receptor was derived from a male donor with lung adenocarcinoma. The CD4 and CD8 labels of this study may be unreliable. CDR3 nucleotide sequence: TGTGCCAGGGGACAGGATGGGACAGATACGCAGTATTTT. Its protein is CARGQDGTDTQYF.